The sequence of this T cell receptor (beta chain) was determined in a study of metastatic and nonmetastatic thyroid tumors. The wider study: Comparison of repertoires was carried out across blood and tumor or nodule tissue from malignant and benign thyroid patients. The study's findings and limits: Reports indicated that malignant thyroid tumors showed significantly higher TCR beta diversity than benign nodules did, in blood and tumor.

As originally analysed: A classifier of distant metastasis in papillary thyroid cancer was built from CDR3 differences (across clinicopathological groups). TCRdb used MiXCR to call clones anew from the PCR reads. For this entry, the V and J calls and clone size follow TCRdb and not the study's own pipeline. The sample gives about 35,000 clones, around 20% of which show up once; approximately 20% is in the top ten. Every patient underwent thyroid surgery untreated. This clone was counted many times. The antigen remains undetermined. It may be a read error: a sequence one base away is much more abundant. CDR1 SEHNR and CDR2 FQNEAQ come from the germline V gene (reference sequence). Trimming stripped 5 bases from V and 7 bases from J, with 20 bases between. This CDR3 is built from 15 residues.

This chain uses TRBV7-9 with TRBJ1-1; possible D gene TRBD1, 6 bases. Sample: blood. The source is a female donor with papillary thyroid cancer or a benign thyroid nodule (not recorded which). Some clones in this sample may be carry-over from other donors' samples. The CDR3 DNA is TGTGCCAGCAGCCGAGCGGGCCTAGGGGACATTGAAGCTTTCTTT. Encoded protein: CASSRAGLGDIEAFF.